These T cell receptor beta chains were read from a single sample in a study of T cells in Graves' hyperthyroidism and ophthalmopathy. TCRdb re-called the multiplex PCR reads with MiXCR, one entry per CDR3 protein. This table has some 350,000 distinct CDR3 sequences, about an eighth appearing once. The sequenced sample consisted of blood. These receptors originate from a middle-aged woman with Graves' ophthalmopathy. Each CDR3 is given with its conserved first and last residue. The order of the fields is clone size, D gene, J gene, V gene, CDR3 protein, CDR3 DNA. The D gene is left open where the match is weak. Size tells how often a clone was seen (once, few, many) or the class of an expanded clone, and some rows leave it out.

>many|-|TRBJ2-1|TRBV12-3/TRBV12-4
CASSFLFEQFF
TGTGCCAGCAGTTTTCTTTTTGAGCAGTTCTTC
>many|-|TRBJ2-3|TRBV9
CASSVVGNTDTQYF
TGTGCCAGCAGCGTAGTTGGGAACACAGATACGCAGTATTTT
>many|TRBD2|TRBJ2-3|TRBV2
CASGIAGVRDTQYF
TGTGCCAGCGGAATAGCGGGAGTTCGAGATACGCAGTATTTT
>many|-|TRBJ1-1|TRBV6-1
CATRRGATEAFF
TGTGCCACCCGCCGGGGAGCTACTGAAGCTTTCTTT
>many|TRBD1|TRBJ1-2|TRBV20-1
CSARVQDRTINYGYTF
TGCAGTGCTAGAGTTCAGGACAGGACAATTAACTATGGCTACACCTTC
>-|TRBD1|TRBJ2-4|TRBV20-1
CSARGPGGEENIQYF
TGCAGTGCTAGAGGTCCAGGGGGCGAGGAAAACATTCAGTACTTC
>many|-|TRBJ2-2|TRBV29-1
CSVERPNTGELFF
TGCAGCGTTGAGAGACCGAACACCGGGGAGCTGTTTTTT
>-|-|TRBJ1-5|TRBV2
CASSGPGTQNQPQHF
TGTGCCAGCAGTGGCCCCGGGACACAGAATCAGCCCCAGCATTTT
>many|-|TRBJ1-1|TRBV18
CASSPDSTEAFF
TGTGCCAGCTCACCGGACAGCACTGAAGCTTTCTTT
>many|-|TRBJ1-5|TRBV12-3/TRBV12-4
CASSVGVSPQHF
TGTGCCAGCAGTGTTGGCGTCAGCCCCCAGCATTTT
>few|-|TRBJ1-2|TRBV5-1
CATYSGYGYTF
TGCGCCACCTATTCTGGCTATGGCTACACCTTC
>many|-|TRBJ1-2|TRBV24-1
CATRGGANYGYTF
TGTGCCACCCGTGGGGGAGCTAACTATGGCTACACCTTC
>many|-|TRBJ2-5|TRBV12-3/TRBV12-4
CASSLGGRRAAETQYF
TGTGCCAGCAGTTTAGGGGGTCGTCGAGCAGCAGAGACCCAGTACTTC
>many|TRBD2|TRBJ2-1|TRBV6-2/TRBV6-3
CASSFPGLAGGGFSVGSYNEQFF
TGTGCCAGCAGTTTCCCGGGACTAGCGGGAGGAGGTTTTTCGGTGGGCTCCTACAATGAGCAGTTCTTC
>-|-|TRBJ2-1|TRBV24-1
CATSDPGGYNEQFF
TGTGCCACCAGTGATCCTGGGGGCTACAATGAGCAGTTCTTC
>many|TRBD1|TRBJ2-3|TRBV11-3
CASSPRQGVSTDTQYF
TGTGCCAGCAGCCCACGACAGGGGGTGAGCACAGATACGCAGTATTTT
>many|-|TRBJ2-3|TRBV29-1
CSVEDPGDTQYF
TGCAGCGTTGAAGATCCGGGAGATACGCAGTATTTT
>many|-|TRBJ1-1|TRBV4-1
CASSQGFTEAFF
TGTGCCAGCAGCCAGGGGTTCACTGAAGCTTTCTTT
>-|TRBD2|TRBJ2-7|TRBV20-1
CSASDLAGVHEQYF
TGCAGTGCTAGTGACCTAGCGGGAGTCCACGAGCAGTACTTC
>many|TRBD1|TRBJ2-7|TRBV6-1
CASSGNKQGGYEQYF
TGTGCCAGCAGTGGGAATAAACAGGGGGGCTACGAGCAGTACTTC
>few|-|TRBJ2-1|TRBV5-5
CASSYAWTDVTYNEQFF
TGTGCCAGCAGCTACGCCTGGACAGACGTCACCTACAATGAGCAGTTCTTC
>few|-|TRBJ2-3|TRBV5-5
CASSFRGGSTDTQYF
TGTGCCAGCAGCTTCAGGGGGGGGAGCACAGATACGCAGTATTTT
>-|TRBD1|TRBJ2-3|TRBV9
CASSVAPGGSTDTQYF
TGTGCCAGCAGCGTAGCACCAGGGGGATCCACAGATACGCAGTATTTT
>-|TRBD1|TRBJ2-3|TRBV29-1
CSVEDRGTDTQYF
TGCAGCGTTGAAGACAGGGGGACAGATACGCAGTATTTT
>many|TRBD1|TRBJ1-2|TRBV29-1
CSVESRDRALNYGYTF
TGCAGCGTTGAGTCCCGGGACAGGGCTCTGAACTATGGCTACACCTTC
>many|TRBD1|TRBJ2-7|TRBV28
CASSLLFQGASYEQYF
TGTGCCAGCAGTTTACTCTTCCAGGGGGCGAGCTACGAGCAGTACTTC
>few|TRBD1|TRBJ2-2|TRBV7-8
CASSLRDRGSTGELFF
TGTGCCAGCAGCCTAAGGGACAGGGGGAGCACCGGGGAGCTGTTTTTT
>few|TRBD2|TRBJ2-5|TRBV20-1
CSARDQTSGTQYF
TGCAGTGCTAGAGATCAGACTAGCGGGACCCAGTACTTC
>many|-|TRBJ2-3|TRBV27
CASRTLQEGTQYF
TGTGCCAGCAGAACATTACAGGAGGGTACGCAGTATTTT
>many|TRBD1|TRBJ2-1|TRBV20-1
CSARGWGQGASNEQFF
TGCAGTGCTAGAGGGTGGGGACAGGGGGCGAGTAATGAGCAGTTCTTC
>-|-|TRBJ2-2|TRBV7-9
CASSIGLWNTGELFF
TGTGCCAGCAGCATAGGGTTGTGGAACACCGGGGAGCTGTTTTTT
>-|-|TRBJ1-2|TRBV19
CASSIDAGRPALGYTF
TGTGCCAGTAGTATAGATGCGGGACGCCCGGCTCTTGGCTACACCTTC
>many|-|TRBJ2-7|TRBV7-9
CASSIGYEQYF
TGTGCCAGCAGTATCGGATACGAGCAGTACTTC
>many|TRBD1|TRBJ2-7|TRBV3-1
CASSQAQGAYEQYF
TGTGCCAGCAGCCAAGCGCAGGGGGCCTACGAGCAGTACTTC
>many|TRBD2|TRBJ2-1|TRBV12-3/TRBV12-4
CASSSRTSGRVRYNEQFF
TGTGCCAGCAGTTCGCGGACTAGCGGGAGAGTGAGGTACAATGAGCAGTTCTTC
>few|TRBD2|TRBJ2-1|TRBV15
CATSRETLGGGSYNEQFF
TGTGCCACCAGCAGAGAGACACTTGGCGGGGGCTCCTACAATGAGCAGTTCTTC
>-|-|TRBJ1-5|TRBV3-1
CASSHQGNQPQHF
TGTGCCAGCAGCCATCAGGGCAATCAGCCCCAGCATTTT
>-|-|TRBJ1-2|TRBV27
CASSRGGGLDGYTF
TGTGCCAGCAGTCGAGGGGGGGGACTTGATGGCTACACCTTC
>many|-|TRBJ1-2|TRBV7-9
CASSPIPESYGYTF
TGTGCCAGCAGCCCCATCCCTGAGAGCTATGGCTACACCTTC
>few|-|TRBJ2-3|TRBV19
CASRRGGGTDTQYF
TGTGCCAGTAGGCGAGGCGGGGGCACAGATACGCAGTATTTT
>few|-|TRBJ2-7|TRBV12-3/TRBV12-4
CASSRTDRRQYF
TGTGCCAGCAGCCGCACCGACAGGAGACAGTACTTC
>-|-|TRBJ2-7|TRBV19
CASSISAGSYEQYF
TGTGCCAGTAGTATTTCTGCCGGCTCCTACGAGCAGTACTTC
>many|-|TRBJ1-5|TRBV20-1
CSASSGGSNQPQHF
TGCAGTGCTAGTTCCGGGGGAAGCAATCAGCCCCAGCATTTT
>-|-|TRBJ1-1|TRBV15
CATSRDNGGAFF
TGTGCCACCAGCAGAGATAATGGTGGAGCTTTCTTT
>many|TRBD1|TRBJ2-7|TRBV2
CAGTGRKDEQYF
TGTGCCGGGACAGGTCGTAAGGACGAGCAGTACTTC
>many|-|TRBJ2-1|TRBV11-2
CASSSRGFDNEQFF
TGTGCCAGCAGCTCCAGGGGTTTTGACAATGAGCAGTTCTTC
>-|TRBD1|TRBJ1-2|TRBV28
CASSPGTGGVYGYTF
TGTGCCAGCAGTCCCGGGACAGGGGGGGTCTATGGCTACACCTTC
>many|TRBD1|TRBJ1-5|TRBV10-3
CAISPTGNNQPQHF
TGTGCCATCAGTCCGACAGGGAACAATCAGCCCCAGCATTTT